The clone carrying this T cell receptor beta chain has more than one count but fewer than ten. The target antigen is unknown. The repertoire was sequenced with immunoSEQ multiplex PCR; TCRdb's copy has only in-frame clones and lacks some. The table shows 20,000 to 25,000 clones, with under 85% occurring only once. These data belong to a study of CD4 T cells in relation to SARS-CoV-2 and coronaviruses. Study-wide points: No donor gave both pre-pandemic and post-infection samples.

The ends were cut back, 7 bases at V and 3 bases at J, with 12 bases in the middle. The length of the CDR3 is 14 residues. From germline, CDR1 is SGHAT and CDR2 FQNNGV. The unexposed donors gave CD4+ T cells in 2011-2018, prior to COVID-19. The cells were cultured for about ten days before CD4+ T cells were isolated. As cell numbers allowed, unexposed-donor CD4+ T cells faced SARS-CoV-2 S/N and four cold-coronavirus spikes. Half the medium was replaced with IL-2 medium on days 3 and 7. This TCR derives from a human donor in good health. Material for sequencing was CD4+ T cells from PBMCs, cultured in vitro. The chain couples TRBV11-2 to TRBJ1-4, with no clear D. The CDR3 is CASTNVGANEKLFF. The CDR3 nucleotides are TGTGCCAGCACCAACGTCGGAGCTAATGAAAAACTGTTTTTT.